This T cell receptor beta chain was profiled in a study of T cell responses to AZD1222 COVID-19 vaccine (dated by TCRdb to the early 2020s). A note on the overall study: AZD1222 recipients with second doses at about 4 weeks or about 12 weeks were pooled, because spike-specific TCR depth and breadth did not differ between schedules. TCR sequencing covered more than 230 trial participants: 200 to 220 given two doses of AZD1222 and about 26 given two doses of MenACWY control vaccine. Trial participants were enrolled by age into 18-55, 56-69 and 70-plus year subgroups, with around 150, 28 and 57 TCR-sequenced participants respectively.

V is cut back by 6 bases and J by 4 bases, with 11 bases in the junction unmatched. CDR1 and CDR2 (LGHNT, FRNRAP) derive from the germline V gene. The CDR3 covers 17 residues, taking in both the cysteine and the phenylalanine. Only CDR3 DNA is held: 51 bases, read in frame from base 1. A note on this clone: Its antigen target is currently unknown. The input lacks base qualities; no much larger clone sits a single base away.

The sample's time point label is to be understood as: baseline before first vaccination. Vaccinee samples came from UK trials COV001 and COV002, including a single-blind randomized controlled phase 2/3 trial of AZD1222 (ChAdOx1 nCoV-19) in healthy adults. For TCRbeta chain sequencing, PBMC samples from trial participants were taken at day 0 and at day 28 after the second dose. The paper as a whole reports these results and caveats: Reportedly, close to half of the unique spike-specific TCRs recognized epitopes lying outside the regions that are mutated in the B.1.351 and B.1.1.7 variants. Conclusions about previously exposed vaccinees are limited, since just five or six AZD1222 recipients were seropositive for SARS-CoV-2 at baseline. Participants were mostly white British, with more females than males. The authors suggested clonal diversity may have been underestimated. Vaccine-associated CD4 TCRs spanned the whole spike protein, with dominant responses in regions 160-218 and 743-854. The 56-69-year group was small, and its depth increase did not reach significance, likely because of low power. After two AZD1222 doses, spike-specific TCR breadth and depth were significantly higher than at day 0 and than in MenACWY recipients. Because no day 14 peak-response samples were available, the repertoires could be characterized only after the peak T cell response.

The CDR3 regions of human TCRbeta chains were subjected to immunosequencing. Per the original workflow: TCRs in the repertoires were compared against a reference library of SARS-CoV-2-specific TCRs that had been generated with the MIRA antigen-specificity platform. Breadth was defined as the fraction of unique TCRs that were SARS-CoV-2-associated. Depth was defined as the fraction of total T cells that were SARS-CoV-2-associated. Using the MIRA data, every spike-specific TCR was mapped to the spike region that the TCR reacted to and assigned to either a CD4 or a CD8 class. Log10-transformed breadth and depth values were compared by one-way ANOVA with Sidak's multiple comparisons tests. Sourced from immuneACCESS, this table was stored by TCRdb with only in-frame sequences that have V and J called. A share of the clones is absent; for the studies checked, an unresolved V gene accounts for under half, and the remainder has no known explanation. The V and J calls and clone size come from that table; D and trimming were worked out from the DNA. For this sample the table gives some 130,000 clones, of which 70% to 90% were detected only once. Clones ranked in the top ten supply about 2.4% of the sample.

This chain is built from TRBV12-5 and TRBJ2-1; TRBD2 fits 11 bases in the junction. The TCR was taken from an adult in good health. The specimen comprised peripheral blood, sampled on day 0 of AZD1222 vaccination. CDR3 loop: CASGTGTSGRRYNEQFF. The DNA sequence reads TGTGCTAGTGGGACGGGAACTAGCGGGAGAAGGTACAATGAGCAGTTCTTC.